This T cell receptor beta chain was captured by sequencing in a study of cytomegalovirus exposure and HLA in healthy donors. Study-level results: The study labeled 150 to 200 TCR beta chains cytomegalovirus-associated.

The validation cohort, a group of 90 to 150 subjects, included the donors and was separate from the roughly 670-subject first cohort. This CDR3 is 17 amino acids long. Looked up from germline, CDR1 is SGHNT and CDR2 is YENEEA. V lost 4 bases, J lost 2 bases, and 12 bases stayed unmatched. Concerning this clone: Its antigen is as yet unknown.

Libraries were prepared by immunoSEQ multiplex PCR; TCRdb keeps only in-frame clonotypes and omits some of them. The sample consists of around 50,000 clones, over 85% of them appearing once. Sequenced: PBMCs. This rearrangement joins TRBV11-3 to TRBJ2-3; 7 bases align to TRBD2. The sequence was collected from a woman aged 18-29 years in good health and CMV-seropositive. The CDR3 spells CASSSSTGTTFTDTQYF. In DNA form, the CDR3 reads TGTGCCAGCAGCTCATCCACCGGGACTACCTTCACAGATACGCAGTATTTT.